A single T cell receptor beta chain is shown here with its context. This clonotype appeared a few times. Its antigen target is currently unknown. It has no much larger one-base neighbor in the sample; base qualities were not kept. The sample's time point, from its label and the paper: 45 days after influenza vaccine administration. To prepare the library, RT-PCR was applied. TCRdb shows the sequencer as Illumina HiSeq 2500. TCRdb trimmed the raw reads at Q25, called clones with MiXCR and kept productive beta chains. Every CDR3 protein is listed once, alongside the most common genes and DNA of its rows. This sample gives about half a million distinct CDR3 sequences in total; 9.5% to 13% of them show up just once. Less than 15% of the sample belongs to the ten largest clones. Here V drops 4 bases and J drops 7 bases, and the junction holds 9 bases not matched to any gene. According to the germline V gene, CDR1 reads SGDLS and CDR2 reads YYNGEE. The CDR3 spans 15 residues, from the cysteine through the phenylalanine. Here the CDR3 DNA is all that survives: 45 bases in frame from base 1.

This record comes from a study of response to subunit inactivated influenza vaccine (dated by TCRdb to 2016 to 2018). In terms of the full investigation: To follow how T cells responded to a trivalent subunit inactivated influenza vaccine, the researchers relied on deep quantitative profiling of the T cell receptor repertoire.

The investigation overall reported the following: According to the authors, only a limited number of new T cells may be recruited by each seasonal influenza vaccination.

The clonotype comes from a man aged 50-60 years who received an inactivated influenza vaccine. Donor details come from another sample of the same person, matched by shared clones. Material: PBMCs from blood, obtained roughly 46 days after vaccination. The rearrangement joined TRBV9 to TRBJ2-1, with 9 bases aligning to TRBD2. The CDR3 corresponds to CASSPQSGGSNEQFF. DNA sequence: TGTGCCAGCAGCCCACAAAGCGGGGGGTCAAATGAGCAGTTCTTC. Reference TRBV9 and TRBJ2-1 genes cover what lies past the CDR3, so the full variable domain is DSGVTQTPKHLITATGQRVTLRCSPRSGDLSVYWYQQSLDQGLQFLIQYYNGEERAKGNILERFSAQQFPDLHSELNLSSLELGDSALYFCASSPQSGGSNEQFFGPGTRLTVL.